This is a list of T cell receptor beta chains from one sample in a study of technical replicates of blood from a handful of donors. Sequenced by immunoSEQ multiplex PCR; TCRdb stores in-frame clones only, minus some. The data hold about 93,000 clones, with about 95% observed a single time. The source material was T cells isolated from PBMCs. The receptors originated from a human donor in good health. The CDR3 runs from the conserved cysteine through the conserved F or W. The D gene is left open where the match is weak. The size field is filled for only some rows; it gives once, few, many or a size class.

CDR3aa: CASSLGQGVNEQYF; CDR3nt: TGTGCCAGCTCACTCGGACAGGGGGTCAACGAGCAGTACTTC; v_gene: TRBV18; d_gene: TRBD1; abundance: .; j_gene: TRBJ2-7
CDR3aa: CAWNRGTMNYEQYF; CDR3nt: TGTGCCTGGAATCGTGGGACAATGAACTACGAGCAGTACTTC; v_gene: TRBV30; d_gene: .; abundance: .; j_gene: TRBJ2-7
CDR3aa: CASSLGEGARNTIYF; CDR3nt: TGCGCCAGCAGCTTGGGCGAGGGGGCGAGAAACACCATATATTTT; v_gene: TRBV5-1; d_gene: TRBD1; abundance: .; j_gene: TRBJ1-3
CDR3aa: CASSDSSSTFQFF; CDR3nt: TGTGCCAGCAGTGACTCGAGTAGCACCTTTCAGTTCTTC; v_gene: TRBV6-4; d_gene: .; abundance: .; j_gene: TRBJ2-1
CDR3aa: CASSLSWQAGWGEGYTF; CDR3nt: TGTGCCAGCAGTTTATCATGGCAGGCCGGGTGGGGCGAAGGCTACACCTTC; v_gene: TRBV27; d_gene: .; abundance: .; j_gene: TRBJ1-2
CDR3aa: CASSRPRESGNEKLFF; CDR3nt: TGTGCCAGCAGCCGGCCCAGGGAAAGTGGTAATGAAAAACTGTTTTTT; v_gene: TRBV7-9; d_gene: .; abundance: few; j_gene: TRBJ1-4
CDR3aa: CASSLQGAPLHF; CDR3nt: TGTGCCAGCAGCCTACAGGGGGCACCCCTCCACTTT; v_gene: TRBV6-5; d_gene: TRBD1; abundance: .; j_gene: TRBJ1-6
CDR3aa: CASSYTPLGAGGFYEQYF; CDR3nt: TGCGCCAGCAGCTACACTCCCCTCGGGGCGGGAGGTTTTTACGAGCAGTACTTC; v_gene: TRBV5-1; d_gene: TRBD2; abundance: .; j_gene: TRBJ2-7
CDR3aa: CASSAGAGDYGYTF; CDR3nt: TGTGCCAGCAGTGCGGGTGCGGGGGACTATGGCTACACCTTC; v_gene: TRBV2; d_gene: .; abundance: .; j_gene: TRBJ1-2
CDR3aa: CASSLYGQYNEQFF; CDR3nt: TGCGCCAGCAGCTTGTATGGCCAGTACAATGAGCAGTTCTTC; v_gene: TRBV5-1; d_gene: .; abundance: .; j_gene: TRBJ2-1
CDR3aa: CASSYRDPGETQYF; CDR3nt: TGTGCCAGCAGTTATCGCGATCCGGGGGAGACCCAGTACTTC; v_gene: TRBV6-6; d_gene: .; abundance: .; j_gene: TRBJ2-5
CDR3aa: CASSESIGLAGGETQYF; CDR3nt: TGTGCCAGCAGTGAAAGTATCGGACTAGCGGGGGGAGAGACCCAGTACTTC; v_gene: TRBV25-1; d_gene: TRBD2; abundance: once; j_gene: TRBJ2-5
CDR3aa: CASSPPTGANTEAFF; CDR3nt: TGCGCCAGCAGCCCCCCGACAGGGGCGAACACTGAAGCTTTCTTT; v_gene: TRBV4-1; d_gene: TRBD1; abundance: .; j_gene: TRBJ1-1
CDR3aa: CASRTIRVGNEKLFF; CDR3nt: TGTGCCAGCAGAACTATCAGGGTTGGTAATGAAAAACTGTTTTTT; v_gene: TRBV6-5; d_gene: .; abundance: .; j_gene: TRBJ1-4
CDR3aa: CASSSETGAGNEKLFF; CDR3nt: TGCGCCAGCAGTTCCGAGACAGGTGCCGGTAATGAAAAACTGTTTTTT; v_gene: TRBV5-1; d_gene: .; abundance: .; j_gene: TRBJ1-4
CDR3aa: CASSLDRQGTYEQYF; CDR3nt: TGTGCCAGCAGCTTAGATCGACAGGGGACCTACGAGCAGTACTTC; v_gene: TRBV11-2; d_gene: TRBD1; abundance: .; j_gene: TRBJ2-7
CDR3aa: CASKKQGLHGYTF; CDR3nt: TGTGCCAGCAAAAAACAGGGATTGCATGGCTACACCTTC; v_gene: TRBV6-5; d_gene: .; abundance: .; j_gene: TRBJ1-2
CDR3aa: CASSFQGYYGYTF; CDR3nt: TGCGCCAGCAGCTTCCAGGGTTACTATGGCTACACCTTC; v_gene: TRBV5-1; d_gene: .; abundance: .; j_gene: TRBJ1-2
CDR3aa: CASSEGWRGGPDTQYF; CDR3nt: TGTGCCAGCAGTGAAGGTTGGCGGGGGGGCCCAGATACGCAGTATTTT; v_gene: TRBV25-1; d_gene: TRBD2; abundance: .; j_gene: TRBJ2-3
CDR3aa: CASSLGPNYGYTF; CDR3nt: TGCGCCAGCAGCTTGGGGCCCAACTATGGCTACACCTTC; v_gene: TRBV5-1; d_gene: .; abundance: .; j_gene: TRBJ1-2
CDR3aa: CASRSLTGSPLYEQYF; CDR3nt: TGTGCCAGCAGAAGCCTGACAGGGTCCCCGTTGTACGAGCAGTACTTC; v_gene: TRBV27; d_gene: TRBD1; abundance: .; j_gene: TRBJ2-7
CDR3aa: CASSLVRVGQNGYEQYF; CDR3nt: TGTGCCAGCAGCTTAGTCCGAGTCGGACAAAACGGCTACGAGCAGTACTTC; v_gene: TRBV11-2; d_gene: .; abundance: .; j_gene: TRBJ2-7
CDR3aa: CASIPGVSPGQETQYF; CDR3nt: TGTGCCAGCATCCCAGGGGTATCTCCCGGCCAAGAGACCCAGTACTTC; v_gene: TRBV7-2; d_gene: .; abundance: once; j_gene: TRBJ2-5
CDR3aa: CASRSGQGGKNIQYF; CDR3nt: TGTGCCAGCAGGTCAGGACAGGGTGGCAAAAACATTCAGTACTTC; v_gene: TRBV6-1; d_gene: TRBD1; abundance: .; j_gene: TRBJ2-4
CDR3aa: CASSSWTEGLYNSPLHF; CDR3nt: TGTGCCAGCAGCTCATGGACAGAAGGGCTCTATAATTCACCCCTCCACTTT; v_gene: TRBV5-6; d_gene: .; abundance: .; j_gene: TRBJ1-6
CDR3aa: CSARVGTEAFF; CDR3nt: TGCAGTGCTAGAGTCGGCACTGAAGCTTTCTTT; v_gene: TRBV20-1; d_gene: .; abundance: .; j_gene: TRBJ1-1
CDR3aa: CAWSPSPGELFF; CDR3nt: TGTGCCTGGAGTCCGTCCCCCGGGGAGCTGTTTTTT; v_gene: TRBV30; d_gene: .; abundance: .; j_gene: TRBJ2-2
CDR3aa: CASRDRGLSNQPQHF; CDR3nt: TGTGCCAGCCGGGACAGGGGGTTAAGCAATCAGCCCCAGCATTTT; v_gene: TRBV6-5; d_gene: TRBD1; abundance: once; j_gene: TRBJ1-5
CDR3aa: CASSLLGLADYEQYF; CDR3nt: TGTGCCAGCAGCTTACTCGGACTAGCGGACTACGAGCAGTACTTC; v_gene: TRBV11-2; d_gene: TRBD2; abundance: .; j_gene: TRBJ2-7
CDR3aa: CASMGYFTSGGTDTQYF; CDR3nt: TGTGCCAGTATGGGGTATTTCACTAGCGGGGGTACAGATACGCAGTATTTT; v_gene: TRBV19; d_gene: TRBD2; abundance: .; j_gene: TRBJ2-3
CDR3aa: CASSYSGQHLNYGYTF; CDR3nt: TGTGCCAGCAGTTACTCGGGGCAGCACCTGAACTATGGCTACACCTTC; v_gene: TRBV6-6; d_gene: .; abundance: .; j_gene: TRBJ1-2
CDR3aa: CASSLGAGTGNNEQFF; CDR3nt: TGCGCCAGCAGCTTGGGGGCAGGGACAGGGAACAATGAGCAGTTCTTC; v_gene: TRBV5-1; d_gene: TRBD1; abundance: .; j_gene: TRBJ2-1
CDR3aa: CASRMMSGTEAFF; CDR3nt: TGTGCCAGCAGGATGATGAGCGGCACTGAAGCTTTCTTT; v_gene: TRBV6-5; d_gene: .; abundance: .; j_gene: TRBJ1-1
CDR3aa: CASSSGSYNEQFF; CDR3nt: TGTGCCAGCAGCTCCGGGAGCTACAATGAGCAGTTCTTC; v_gene: TRBV5-4; d_gene: .; abundance: .; j_gene: TRBJ2-1
CDR3aa: CASSPEPGYEQYF; CDR3nt: TGTGCCAGCAGCCCAGAACCGGGCTACGAGCAGTACTTC; v_gene: TRBV7-7; d_gene: .; abundance: .; j_gene: TRBJ2-7
CDR3aa: CASRPSGGSEQFF; CDR3nt: TGTGCCAGCAGGCCTTCAGGGGGGAGTGAGCAGTTCTTC; v_gene: TRBV2; d_gene: .; abundance: .; j_gene: TRBJ2-1
CDR3aa: CASTGGTSGETQYF; CDR3nt: TGTGCCAGCACGGGCGGAACCTCGGGGGAGACCCAGTACTTC; v_gene: TRBV2; d_gene: .; abundance: once; j_gene: TRBJ2-5
CDR3aa: CASSIGAGRGLGETQYF; CDR3nt: TGTGCCAGTAGTATAGGGGCGGGCAGGGGGCTAGGAGAGACCCAGTACTTC; v_gene: TRBV19; d_gene: TRBD1; abundance: .; j_gene: TRBJ2-5
CDR3aa: CASTEVVGTEAFF; CDR3nt: TGTGCCAGCACCGAGGTGGTAGGCACTGAAGCTTTCTTT; v_gene: TRBV7-9; d_gene: .; abundance: .; j_gene: TRBJ1-1
CDR3aa: CASRPRRSSEKLFF; CDR3nt: TGTGCCAGCAGGCCGAGGCGGTCGAGCGAAAAACTGTTTTTT; v_gene: TRBV6-5; d_gene: .; abundance: .; j_gene: TRBJ1-4
CDR3aa: CASSQTENTEAFF; CDR3nt: TGTGCCAGCAGTCAGACAGAGAACACTGAAGCTTTCTTT; v_gene: TRBV27; d_gene: .; abundance: .; j_gene: TRBJ1-1
CDR3aa: CASSPPDTQETQYF; CDR3nt: TGTGCCAGCAGCCCCCCGGACACCCAAGAGACCCAGTACTTC; v_gene: TRBV11-2; d_gene: .; abundance: once; j_gene: TRBJ2-5
CDR3aa: CASSLSGVQETQYF; CDR3nt: TGTGCCAGCAGCTTATCAGGGGTCCAAGAGACCCAGTACTTC; v_gene: TRBV5-4; d_gene: .; abundance: .; j_gene: TRBJ2-5
CDR3aa: CASSSDLQGIFDGYTF; CDR3nt: TGCGCCAGCAGCTCCGACCTACAGGGAATTTTTGATGGCTACACCTTC; v_gene: TRBV5-1; d_gene: .; abundance: .; j_gene: TRBJ1-2
CDR3aa: CASSHITGEETQYF; CDR3nt: TGCGCCAGCAGCCACATAACAGGGGAGGAGACCCAGTACTTC; v_gene: TRBV4-1; d_gene: TRBD1; abundance: .; j_gene: TRBJ2-5
CDR3aa: CASSLTTNEKLFF; CDR3nt: TGTGCCAGCAGCCTAACAACTAATGAAAAACTGTTTTTT; v_gene: TRBV7-9; d_gene: .; abundance: once; j_gene: TRBJ1-4
CDR3aa: CASKAGGFDYGYTF; CDR3nt: TGTGCCAGCAAGGCAGGGGGCTTTGACTATGGCTACACCTTC; v_gene: TRBV28; d_gene: TRBD1; abundance: .; j_gene: TRBJ1-2
CDR3aa: CASKNSLNTEAFF; CDR3nt: TGTGCCAGCAAGAACTCCTTGAACACTGAAGCTTTCTTT; v_gene: TRBV27; d_gene: .; abundance: .; j_gene: TRBJ1-1